This T cell receptor beta chain is drawn from a study of OX40 agonist ivuxolimab in advanced cancers. Study context: Patients received ivuxolimab, an intravenous treatment, every 2 weeks at 0.01 to 10 mg/kg. Each dose-escalation patient presented with hepatocellular carcinoma, melanoma, renal cell or head and neck cancer.

Profiling relied on immunoSEQ multiplex PCR, and the TCRdb table lists in-frame clones only, not all of them. Found here are tens of thousands of clones, about 84% of them singletons; the top ten hold 0.6% to 0.85%. This clone was seen a handful of times. Its antigen is unidentified. The study's findings and limits: Antigen specificity remained undetermined for the expanded peripheral T cells. CD4+ T cells averaged fewer expanded clones than CD8+ T cells.

V lost 5 bases, J lost 8 bases, and 21 bases lay in between. Looked up from germline, CDR1 is SGHTA and CDR2 is FQGTGA. This CDR3 comprises 15 residues. This specimen was CD4+ or CD8+ T cells sorted from blood, taken in a trial of the OX40 agonist ivuxolimab. The V call is TRBV7-3, the J call TRBJ1-2; D may be TRBD1 (6 bases). The origin of this receptor is an adult with an advanced solid tumor such as melanoma, head and neck, liver or kidney cancer. CDR3 region: CASSPTTGSEGGYTF. The CDR3 coding sequence is TGTGCCAGCAGCCCAACGACAGGCTCCGAAGGGGGCTACACCTTC.